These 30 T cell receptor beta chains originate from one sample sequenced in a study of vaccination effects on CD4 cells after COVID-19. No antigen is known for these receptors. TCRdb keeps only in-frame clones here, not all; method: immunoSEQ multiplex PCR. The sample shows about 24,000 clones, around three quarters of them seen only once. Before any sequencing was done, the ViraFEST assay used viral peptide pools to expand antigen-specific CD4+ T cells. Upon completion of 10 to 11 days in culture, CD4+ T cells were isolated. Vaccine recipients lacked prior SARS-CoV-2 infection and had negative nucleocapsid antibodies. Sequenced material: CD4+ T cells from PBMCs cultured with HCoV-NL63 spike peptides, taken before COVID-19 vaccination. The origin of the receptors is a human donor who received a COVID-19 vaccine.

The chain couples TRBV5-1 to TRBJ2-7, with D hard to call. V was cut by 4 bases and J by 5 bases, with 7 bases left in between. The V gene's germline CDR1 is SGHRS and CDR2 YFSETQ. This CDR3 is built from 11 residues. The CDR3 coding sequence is TGCGCCAGCAGCAGGGAACACGAGCAGTACTTC. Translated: CASSREHEQYF.

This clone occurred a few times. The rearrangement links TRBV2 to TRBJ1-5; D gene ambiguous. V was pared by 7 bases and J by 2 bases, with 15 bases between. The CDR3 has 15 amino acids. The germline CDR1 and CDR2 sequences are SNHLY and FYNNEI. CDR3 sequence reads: CASIRDLRGNQPQHF. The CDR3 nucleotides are TGTGCCAGCATCCGAGACTTACGGGGCAATCAGCCCCAGCATTTT. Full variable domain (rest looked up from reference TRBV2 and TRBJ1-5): EPEVTQTPSHQVTQMGQEVILRCVPISNHLYFYWYRQILGQKVEFLVSFYNNEISEKSEIFDDQFSVERPDGSNFTLKIRSTKLEDSAMYFCASIRDLRGNQPQHFGDGTRLSIL.

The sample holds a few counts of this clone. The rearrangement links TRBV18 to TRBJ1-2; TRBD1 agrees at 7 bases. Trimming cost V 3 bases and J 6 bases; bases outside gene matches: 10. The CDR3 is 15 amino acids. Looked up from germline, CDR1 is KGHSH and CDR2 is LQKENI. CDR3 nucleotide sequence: TGTGCCAGCTCACCCCCTCAGACGACAGGGAATGGCTACACCTTC. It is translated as CASSPPQTTGNGYTF.

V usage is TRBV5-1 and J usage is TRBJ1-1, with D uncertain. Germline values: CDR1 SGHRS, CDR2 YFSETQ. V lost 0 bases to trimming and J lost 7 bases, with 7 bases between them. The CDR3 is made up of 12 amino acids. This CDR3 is CASSLDQYEAFF. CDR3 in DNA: TGCGCCAGCAGCTTGGACCAGTATGAAGCTTTCTTT.

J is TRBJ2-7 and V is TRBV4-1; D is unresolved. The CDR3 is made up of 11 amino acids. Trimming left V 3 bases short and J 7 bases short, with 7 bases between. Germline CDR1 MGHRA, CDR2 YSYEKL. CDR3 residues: CASSQYLEQYF. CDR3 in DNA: TGCGCCAGCAGCCAGTACCTGGAGCAGTACTTC.

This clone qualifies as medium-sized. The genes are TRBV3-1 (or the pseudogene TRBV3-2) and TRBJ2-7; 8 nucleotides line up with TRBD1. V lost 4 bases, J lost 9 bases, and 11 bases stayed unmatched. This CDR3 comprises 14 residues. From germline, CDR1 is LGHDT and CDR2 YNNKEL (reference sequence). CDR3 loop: CASSLEQGARGQYF. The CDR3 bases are TGTGCCAGCAGCCTAGAGCAGGGGGCGCGAGGGCAGTACTTC.

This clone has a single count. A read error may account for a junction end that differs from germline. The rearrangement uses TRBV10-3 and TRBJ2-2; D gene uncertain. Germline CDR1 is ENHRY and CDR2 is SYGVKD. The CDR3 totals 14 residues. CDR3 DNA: TGTGCCACCTATCTAGACCCGAACGCCGGGGAGCTGTTTTTT. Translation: CATYLDPNAGELFF.

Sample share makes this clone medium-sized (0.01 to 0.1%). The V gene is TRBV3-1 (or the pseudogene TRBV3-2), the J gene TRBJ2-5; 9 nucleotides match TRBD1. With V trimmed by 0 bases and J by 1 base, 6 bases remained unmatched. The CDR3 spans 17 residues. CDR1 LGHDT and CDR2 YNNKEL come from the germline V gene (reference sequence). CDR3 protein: CASSQDLLTGGQETQYF. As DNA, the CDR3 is TGTGCCAGCAGCCAAGATCTTCTGACAGGGGGCCAAGAGACCCAGTACTTC.

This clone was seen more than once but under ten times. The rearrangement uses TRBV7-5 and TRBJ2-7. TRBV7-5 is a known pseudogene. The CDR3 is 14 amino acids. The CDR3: CVRSFATTPYEQYF. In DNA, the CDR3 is TGTGTCAGAAGCTTTGCCACCACCCCCTACGAGCAGTACTTC.

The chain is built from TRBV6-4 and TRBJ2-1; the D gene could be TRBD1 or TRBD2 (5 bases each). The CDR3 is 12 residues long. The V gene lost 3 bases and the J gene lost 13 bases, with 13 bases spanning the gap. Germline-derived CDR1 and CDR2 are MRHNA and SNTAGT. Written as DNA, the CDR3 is TGTGCCAGCAGTGATGGGACGCCGAGCCAGTTCTTC. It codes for CASSDGTPSQFF.

CDR3 region: CASSLSQETQYF. DNA of the CDR3: TGTGCCAGCAGTTTATCACAGGAGACCCAGTACTTC. This rearrangement joins TRBV12-3 or TRBV12-4 to TRBJ2-5; no definite D call. V lost 2 bases to trimming and J lost 5 bases, with 6 bases between them. This CDR3 contains 12 residues.

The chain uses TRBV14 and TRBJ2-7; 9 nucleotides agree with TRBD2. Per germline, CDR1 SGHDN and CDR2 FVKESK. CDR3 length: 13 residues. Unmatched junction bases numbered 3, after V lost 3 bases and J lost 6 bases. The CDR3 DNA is TGTGCCAGCAGCCAGAATAGCGGGGGCGAGCAGTACTTC. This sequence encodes CASSQNSGGEQYF.

The CDR3 is CASSLYAGDEQYF. Here the CDR3 DNA reads TGTGCCAGCAGCTTATACGCAGGGGACGAGCAGTACTTC. The chain links TRBV7-8 to TRBJ2-7, with D possibly being TRBD1 (6 bases). Looked up from germline, CDR1 is SGHVS and CDR2 is FQNEAQ. V shed 2 bases and J shed 5 bases, with 10 bases lying between them. CDR3 length equals 13 residues.

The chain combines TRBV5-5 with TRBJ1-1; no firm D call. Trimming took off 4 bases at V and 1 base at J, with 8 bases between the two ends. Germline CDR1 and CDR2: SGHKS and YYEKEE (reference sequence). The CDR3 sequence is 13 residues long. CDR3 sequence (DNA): TGTGCCAGCAGCCGGACGACGAACACTGAAGCTTTCTTT. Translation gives CASSRTTNTEAFF.

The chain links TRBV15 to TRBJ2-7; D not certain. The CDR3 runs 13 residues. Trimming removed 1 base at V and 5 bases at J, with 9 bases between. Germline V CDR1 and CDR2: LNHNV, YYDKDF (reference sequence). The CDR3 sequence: CATSRVWVNEQYF. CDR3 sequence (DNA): TGTGCCACCAGCAGAGTCTGGGTCAACGAGCAGTACTTC.

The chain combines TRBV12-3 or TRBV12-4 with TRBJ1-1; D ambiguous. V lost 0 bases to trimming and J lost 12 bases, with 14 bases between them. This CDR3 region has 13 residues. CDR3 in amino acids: CASSLAIMGLPFF. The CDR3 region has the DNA TGTGCCAGCAGTTTAGCCATCATGGGTCTACCTTTCTTT.

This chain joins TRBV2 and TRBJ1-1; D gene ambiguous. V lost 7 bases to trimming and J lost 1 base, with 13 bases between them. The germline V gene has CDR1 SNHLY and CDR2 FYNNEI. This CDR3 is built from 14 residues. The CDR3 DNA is TGTGCCAGCAAGTCAGTAGATAAGAACACTGAAGCTTTCTTT. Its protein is CASKSVDKNTEAFF. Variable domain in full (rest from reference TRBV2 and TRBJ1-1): EPEVTQTPSHQVTQMGQEVILRCVPISNHLYFYWYRQILGQKVEFLVSFYNNEISEKSEIFDDQFSVERPDGSNFTLKIRSTKLEDSAMYFCASKSVDKNTEAFFGQGTRLTVV.

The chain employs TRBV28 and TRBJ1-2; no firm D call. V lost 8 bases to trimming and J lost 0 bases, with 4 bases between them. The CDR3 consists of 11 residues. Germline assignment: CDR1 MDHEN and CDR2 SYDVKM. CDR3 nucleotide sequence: TGTGCCAGCGGAACTAACTATGGCTACACCTTC. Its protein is CASGTNYGYTF.

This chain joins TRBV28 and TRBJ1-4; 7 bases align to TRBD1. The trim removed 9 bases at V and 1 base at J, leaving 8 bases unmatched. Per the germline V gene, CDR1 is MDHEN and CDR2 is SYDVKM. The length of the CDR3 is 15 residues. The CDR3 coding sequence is TGTGCCAGTCGGGACAGAGTGTTAACTAATGAAAAACTGTTTTTT. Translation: CASRDRVLTNEKLFF.

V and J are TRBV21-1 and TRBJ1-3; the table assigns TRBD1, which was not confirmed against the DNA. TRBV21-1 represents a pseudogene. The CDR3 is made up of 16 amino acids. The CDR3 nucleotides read TGTGCCAGCAGTCCGACAGGTTCCCATTTTGGAAACACCATATATTTT. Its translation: CASSPTGSHFGNTIYF.

CDR3 DNA sequence: TGTGCCAGCAGCTTACTAGCGGGAGTGGGGGAGACCCAGTACTTC. Encoded protein: CASSLLAGVGETQYF. The rearrangement uses TRBV11-2 and TRBJ2-5, with TRBD2 matching 10 bases. Trimming at V came to 2 bases and at J to 5 bases, leaving 5 bases not matched to a gene. CDR1 is SGHAT and CDR2 is FQNNGV in the germline V gene. The CDR3 runs 15 residues.

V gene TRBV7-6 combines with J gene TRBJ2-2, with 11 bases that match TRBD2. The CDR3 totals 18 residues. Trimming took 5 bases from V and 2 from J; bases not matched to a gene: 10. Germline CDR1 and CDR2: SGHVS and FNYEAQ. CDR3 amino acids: CASSSVLAGAINTGELFF. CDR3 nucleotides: TGTGCCAGCAGCAGCGTACTAGCGGGAGCGATTAACACCGGGGAGCTGTTTTTT.

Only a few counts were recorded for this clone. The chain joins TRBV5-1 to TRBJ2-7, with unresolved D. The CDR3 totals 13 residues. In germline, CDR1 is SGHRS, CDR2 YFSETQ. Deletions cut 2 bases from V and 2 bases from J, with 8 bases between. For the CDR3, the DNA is TGCGCCAGCAGCTTAGAAGAGCCCTACGAGCAGTACTTC. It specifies CASSLEEPYEQYF.

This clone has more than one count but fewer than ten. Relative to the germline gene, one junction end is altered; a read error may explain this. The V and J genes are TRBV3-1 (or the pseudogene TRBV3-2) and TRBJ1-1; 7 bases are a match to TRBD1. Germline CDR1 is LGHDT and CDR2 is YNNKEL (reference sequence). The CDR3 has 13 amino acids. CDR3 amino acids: CASSQGGVRGAFF. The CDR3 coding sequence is TGTGCCAGCAGTCAAGGGGGCGTCCGCGGAGCTTTCTTT.

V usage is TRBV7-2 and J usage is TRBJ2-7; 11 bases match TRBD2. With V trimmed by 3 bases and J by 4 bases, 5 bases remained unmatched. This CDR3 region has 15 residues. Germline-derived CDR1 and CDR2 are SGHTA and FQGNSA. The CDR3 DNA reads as TGTGCCAGCAGCTTTACTAGCGGGAGCATGTACGAGCAGTACTTC. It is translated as CASSFTSGSMYEQYF.

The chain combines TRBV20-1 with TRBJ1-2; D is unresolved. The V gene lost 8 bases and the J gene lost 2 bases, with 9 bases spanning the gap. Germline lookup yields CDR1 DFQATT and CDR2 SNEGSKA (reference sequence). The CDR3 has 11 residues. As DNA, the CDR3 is TGCAGTTCCGGCCGAAACTATGGCTACACCTTC. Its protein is CSSGRNYGYTF.

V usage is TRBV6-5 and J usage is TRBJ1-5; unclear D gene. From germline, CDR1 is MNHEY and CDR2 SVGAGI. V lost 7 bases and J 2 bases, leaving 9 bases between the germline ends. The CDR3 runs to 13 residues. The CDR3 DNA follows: TGTGCCAGCACCCCGGACGGCAATCAGCCCCAGCATTTT. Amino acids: CASTPDGNQPQHF.

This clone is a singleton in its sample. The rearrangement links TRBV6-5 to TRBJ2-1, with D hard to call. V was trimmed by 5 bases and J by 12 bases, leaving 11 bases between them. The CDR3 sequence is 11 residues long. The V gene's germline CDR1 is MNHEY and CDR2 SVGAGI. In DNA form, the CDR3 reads TGTGCCAGCAGTCGCGACATAGTGCAGTTCTTC. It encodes CASSRDIVQFF.

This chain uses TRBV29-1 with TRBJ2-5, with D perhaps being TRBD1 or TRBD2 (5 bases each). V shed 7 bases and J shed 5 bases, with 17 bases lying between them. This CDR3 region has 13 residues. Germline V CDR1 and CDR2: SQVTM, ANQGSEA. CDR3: CSAQTGTGETQYF. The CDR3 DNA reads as TGCAGCGCCCAAACCGGGACGGGGGAGACCCAGTACTTC. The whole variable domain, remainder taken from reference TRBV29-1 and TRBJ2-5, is SAVISQKPSRDICQRGTSLTIQCQVDSQVTMMFWYRQQPGQSLTLIATANQGSEATYESGFVIDKFPISRPNLTFSTLTVSNMSPEDSSIYLCSAQTGTGETQYFGPGTRLLVL.

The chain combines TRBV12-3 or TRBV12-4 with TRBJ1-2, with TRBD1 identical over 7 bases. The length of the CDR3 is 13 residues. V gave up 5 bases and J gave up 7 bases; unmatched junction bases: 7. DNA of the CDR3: TGTGCCAGCAGTGCCGACAGGGCCGGTGGCTACACCTTC. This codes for CASSADRAGGYTF.